The rows below give T cell receptor beta chains drawn from one sample of a study of blood T cell repertoires in COVID-19. Sequencing was performed with immunoSEQ multiplex PCR; in TCRdb, only in-frame clones are kept and a portion is missing. The sample has 95,000 to 150,000 clones, roughly three quarters seen once. The sample comprised peripheral blood. The receptors here all came from a man in his forties with active or convalescent COVID-19. The CDR3 runs from the conserved cysteine through the conserved F or W. D genes are given only for firm matches. Expanded clones get a size class; other rows say once, few or many, or leave the size out.

>TRBJ2-1|TRBD2|.|TRBV29-1
CSVAGISGGSSYNEQFF
TGCAGCGTTGCGGGCATCTCGGGGGGGAGCTCCTACAATGAGCAGTTCTTC
>TRBJ1-1|.|.|TRBV9
CASSITGSGNTEAFF
TGTGCCAGCAGCATCACAGGGAGCGGGAACACTGAAGCTTTCTTT
>TRBJ1-2|.|few|TRBV29-1
CSVEDLRGYTF
TGCAGCGTTGAAGATCTGAGGGGCTACACCTTC
>TRBJ1-1|TRBD1|.|TRBV11-2
CASSFPEGQGRSFF
TGTGCCAGCAGCTTTCCCGAGGGACAGGGAAGGAGTTTCTTT
>TRBJ2-1|.|.|TRBV7-8
CASSSNRENEQFF
TGTGCCAGCAGCTCCAACAGGGAAAATGAGCAGTTCTTC
>TRBJ2-5|TRBD2|few|TRBV4-2
CASSLPSGGGRLQETQYF
TGTGCCAGCAGCCTCCCATCGGGGGGTGGACGTCTCCAAGAGACCCAGTACTTC
>TRBJ1-2|TRBD1|.|TRBV19
CASSTRDRDSYYTF
TGTGCCAGTAGTACCCGGGACAGGGATTCTTACTACACCTTC
>TRBJ2-3|TRBD2|once|TRBV7-9
CASSLMGLAGSDTQYF
TGTGCCAGCAGCTTGATGGGACTAGCGGGATCAGATACGCAGTATTTT
>TRBJ1-4|.|.|TRBV6-1
CASSDPNRVANEKLFF
TGTGCCAGCAGTGACCCTAACAGGGTGGCTAATGAAAAACTGTTTTTT
>TRBJ1-4|.|.|TRBV11-3
CASSTRGTPNEKLFF
TGTGCCAGCAGCACTAGGGGGACACCTAATGAAAAACTGTTTTTT
>TRBJ1-5|.|.|TRBV13
CASSYWGDQPQHF
TGTGCCAGCAGCTACTGGGGGGACCAGCCCCAGCATTTT
>TRBJ2-1|TRBD2|.|TRBV19
CASSIGPQRENEQFF
TGTGCCAGTAGTATAGGCCCCCAGCGGGAGAATGAGCAGTTCTTC
>TRBJ2-1|.|.|TRBV7-9
CASSGGSSTLNEQFF
TGTGCCAGCAGCGGTGGGTCTAGCACGCTGAATGAGCAGTTCTTC
>TRBJ1-2|TRBD1|.|TRBV29-1
CSVEGTGASGYTF
TGCAGCGTTGAAGGGACAGGGGCCAGTGGCTACACCTTC
>TRBJ1-2|.|.|TRBV30
CAWSVRSTGGYTF
TGTGCCTGGAGTGTAAGGTCGACGGGTGGCTACACCTTC
>TRBJ2-7|.|.|TRBV4-1
CASSQEGPASYEQYF
TGCGCCAGCAGCCAGGAGGGACCCGCGTCCTACGAGCAGTACTTC
>TRBJ1-2|.|.|TRBV9
CASTILDGGDYGYTF
TGTGCCAGCACCATCTTAGACGGAGGGGATTATGGCTACACCTTC
>TRBJ1-2|.|.|TRBV7-3
CASSSNQGYGYTF
TGTGCCAGCAGCTCTAATCAGGGCTATGGCTACACCTTC
>TRBJ2-3|TRBD2|.|TRBV3-1/TRBV3-2
CASSQVGTAGPTTDTQYF
TGTGCCAGCAGCCAAGTGGGCACAGCGGGGCCCACCACAGATACGCAGTATTTT
>TRBJ1-5|TRBD1|once|TRBV6-5
CASSYRQGDQPQHF
TGTGCCAGCAGTTACAGACAGGGGGATCAGCCCCAGCATTTT
>TRBJ2-7|TRBD1|.|TRBV6-5
CASRNPGQGAKEQYF
TGTGCCAGCAGAAACCCGGGACAGGGGGCGAAAGAGCAGTACTTC
>TRBJ1-6|.|.|TRBV11-3
CASSLAPGGLLDSPLHF
TGTGCCAGCAGCTTAGCACCCGGCGGGCTGCTCGATTCACCCCTCCACTTT
>TRBJ1-6|TRBD1|.|TRBV18
CASSPDRLYSPLHF
TGTGCCAGCTCACCGGACAGGCTTTATTCACCCCTCCACTTT
>TRBJ1-1|.|.|TRBV12-3/TRBV12-4
CASSTGLRAFF
TGTGCCAGCAGTACGGGACTTCGAGCTTTCTTT
>TRBJ2-3|.|.|TRBV28
CASSRPDSYTDTQYF
TGTGCCAGCAGTAGACCGGACTCCTACACAGATACGCAGTATTTT
>TRBJ2-1|.|.|TRBV19
CASSIARLGNNEQFF
TGTGCCAGTAGTATAGCCCGCCTAGGTAACAATGAGCAGTTCTTC
>TRBJ2-7|.|.|TRBV7-2
CASSLAASSSYEQYF
TGTGCCAGCAGCTTAGCGGCTAGCTCATCCTACGAGCAGTACTTC
>TRBJ2-5|TRBD2|.|TRBV5-4
CASSLQRGGGETQYF
TGTGCCAGCAGCTTGCAGCGGGGGGGTGGAGAGACCCAGTACTTC
>TRBJ1-6|.|.|TRBV15
CATSRDLENRSPLHF
TGTGCCACCAGCAGAGATTTGGAGAACAGGTCACCCCTCCACTTT